This is a list of T cell receptor beta chains from one sample in a study of blood T cells in healthy people across ages. Via MiXCR, TCRdb re-called the 5' RACE reads, giving one row per CDR3 protein. The repertoire consists of more than 700,000 distinct CDR3 sequences, with about half occurring once and the leading ten covering less than 20%. The sample comprised blood. The receptors originated from a man older than 75 in good health. Both conserved end residues are trimmed from each CDR3. Fields, in order: D gene, V gene, J gene, CDR3 protein. The D gene is left open where the match is weak.

-,TRBV6-2/TRBV6-3,TRBJ1-1,ASRPRGQLNTEAF
-,TRBV27,TRBJ2-1,ASSGQYSYNEQF
TRBD1,TRBV10-3,TRBJ2-1,AISARQGEGSEQF
-,TRBV7-2,TRBJ2-5,ASSLKAQETQY
-,TRBV12-3/TRBV12-4,TRBJ1-4,ASSLMDGEKLF
-,TRBV7-2,TRBJ2-3,AGSLRTITDTQY
TRBD1,TRBV5-1,TRBJ1-2,ASSDVTGGTDGYT
-,TRBV7-3,-,ASPINQGFEQY
-,TRBV6-1,TRBJ2-4,AASEERDIQY
TRBD2,TRBV6-6,TRBJ2-3,ASSESGRARDTQY
TRBD1,TRBV2,TRBJ1-6,ASSETRDRADSPLH
-,TRBV13,TRBJ2-3,ASSLEPGISDTQY
-,TRBV28,TRBJ1-5,ASSLTENSNQPQH
-,TRBV6-5,TRBJ1-1,ASRPFWGSKTEAF
-,TRBV6-6,TRBJ1-4,ASSYGGSNEKLF
-,TRBV2,TRBJ1-1,ASTLSRGTTEAF
TRBD2,TRBV24-1,TRBJ2-1,ATSDVGLAGGGNEQF
-,TRBV7-2,TRBJ2-1,ASSLFAESSYNEQF
-,TRBV29-1,TRBJ2-1,SVQGRQSSYNEQF
-,TRBV15,TRBJ2-6,ATSTPSGANVLT
TRBD1,TRBV5-1,TRBJ2-5,ASSREGRGIETQY
-,TRBV10-3,TRBJ2-1,AISGGRSAYNEQF
TRBD1,TRBV15,TRBJ2-4,ATSRGARQGQY
TRBD2,TRBV25-1,TRBJ2-1,AARDTGGAYNEQF
TRBD2,TRBV6-2/TRBV6-3,TRBJ2-7,ASSYSKFRGDYEQY
-,TRBV30,TRBJ1-2,AWSVQGFGYGYT
-,TRBV7-8,TRBJ2-1,ASSSLWSSGGGNEQF
-,TRBV20-1,TRBJ2-2,SARVARAGELF
-,TRBV21-1,TRBJ2-7,ASSRLGSREQY
TRBD2,TRBV20-1,TRBJ2-7,SARPAGGSPYEQY
-,TRBV27,TRBJ1-2,ASSHPPDYGYT
TRBD2,TRBV7-6,TRBJ2-3,ASSLLSSGSSTDTQY
-,TRBV7-2,TRBJ1-1,ASSRGDSTNTEAF